The 27 T cell receptor beta chains below all came from one sample that was sequenced in a study of shared clonotypes between healthy human individuals. Naive CD8 cells lacked CD45RO and underwent positive selection for CCR7, leaving out terminally differentiated effector memory CD45RA+ cells. Clones were read by immunoSEQ multiplex PCR, and TCRdb kept only the in-frame ones, dropping some. The sample includes about 2.1 million clones, about 93% of them seen just once. The sequenced sample was naive CD8+ T cells from PBMCs. Receptors originate from a man between 18 and 35 years old in good health. Some clones in this sample may be carry-over from other donors' samples.

The chain has TRBV9 and TRBJ2-5; possibly TRBD1 for D (5 bases). The CDR3 extends over 15 amino acids. Trimming took off 3 bases at V and 4 bases at J, with 16 bases between the two ends. Per germline, CDR1 SGDLS and CDR2 YYNGEE. CDR3 sequence: CASSAGNVMGETQYF. CDR3 DNA sequence: TGTGCCAGCAGCGCAGGGAACGTAATGGGAGAGACCCAGTACTTC.

J is TRBJ1-2 and V is TRBV27; maybe TRBD1 (6 bases). The CDR3 has 13 residues. Germline lookup yields CDR1 MNHEY and CDR2 SMNVEV (reference sequence). The V end lost 3 bases, the J end lost 6 bases, and 11 bases lay between the germline ends. DNA of the CDR3: TGTGCCAGCAGTTTCGGGGGCAGCCATGGCTACACCTTC. Translating it yields CASSFGGSHGYTF.

The genes are TRBV2 and TRBJ2-7; 11 positions match TRBD1. This CDR3 is built from 16 residues. Per the germline V gene, CDR1 is SNHLY and CDR2 is FYNNEI. V lost 5 bases and J lost 4; bases outside the gene matches: 10. As DNA, the CDR3 is TGTGCCAGCAGTCTTGTATTCCGGGACAGGGGGTACGAGCAGTACTTC. Translation: CASSLVFRDRGYEQYF.

The chain links TRBV27 to TRBJ2-7, with 8 bases aligning to TRBD2. With V trimmed by 6 bases and J by 3 bases, 13 bases remained unmatched. Germline V gene data show CDR1 as MNHEY and CDR2 as SMNVEV (reference sequence). This CDR3 has 16 residues. The CDR3 DNA follows: TGTGCCAGCAGCCCTATACTAGCGGAGGAGGGCTACGAGCAGTACTTC. This encodes CASSPILAEEGYEQYF.

The chain joins TRBV19 to TRBJ2-3; D is possibly TRBD2 (6 bases). The V end was cut by 9 bases, the J end by 7 bases, with 23 bases between. This CDR3 is 15 amino acids long. Germline CDR1 is LNHDA and CDR2 is SQIVND (reference sequence). CDR3 loop: CASAIGTYDKHTQYF. The CDR3 nucleotides are TGTGCCAGCGCGATAGGGACTTATGACAAGCATACGCAGTATTTT.

The CDR3: CASSSAGTLSTEAFF. CDR3 sequence (DNA): TGTGCCAGCAGCTCCGCCGGGACACTTTCTACTGAAGCTTTCTTT. The rearrangement joins TRBV7-9 to TRBJ1-1; maybe TRBD1 (6 bases). V dropped 4 bases and J dropped 5 bases, with 17 bases sitting between them. CDR1 is SEHNR and CDR2 is FQNEAQ in the germline V gene (reference sequence). The CDR3 is 15 amino acids.

This chain connects TRBV19 to TRBJ2-1; D may be TRBD1 (5 bases). The CDR3 is 13 amino acids. Per germline, CDR1 LNHDA and CDR2 SQIVND (reference sequence). The V end was cut by 5 bases, the J end by 8 bases, with 13 bases between. In nucleotides, the CDR3 is TGTGCCAGTAGTTGGGCAGGGATGTATGAGCAGTTCTTC. Residues: CASSWAGMYEQFF. The full variable domain, its missing parts supplied by reference TRBV19 and TRBJ2-1, is DGGITQSPKYLFRKEGQNVTLSCEQNLNHDAMYWYRQDPGQGLRLIYYSQIVNDFQKGDIAEGYSVSREKKESFPLTVTSAQKNPTAFYLCASSWAGMYEQFFGPGTRLTVL.

In its sample, this clone was seen a few times. The chain has TRBV7-9 and TRBJ2-1; 9 bases are a match to TRBD1. Germline-derived CDR1 and CDR2 are SEHNR and FQNEAQ (reference sequence). The CDR3 runs 14 residues. V trimming: 4 bases; J trimming: 5 bases; junction bases outside the gene matches: 3. The CDR3: CASSSWTGDNEQFF. CDR3 bases: TGTGCCAGCAGCTCCTGGACAGGGGACAATGAGCAGTTCTTC.

CDR3 protein: CASSIIGSSGELFF. In DNA form, the CDR3 reads TGTGCCAGTAGTATAATAGGGTCCTCCGGGGAGCTGTTTTTT. The chain uses TRBV19 and TRBJ2-2, with D unclear. Trimming shortened V by 2 bases and J by 6 bases, and 10 bases separated the two germline ends. Germline V gene lookup returns CDR1 LNHDA and CDR2 SQIVND (reference sequence). The CDR3 has 14 residues.

The chain combines TRBV21-1 with TRBJ1-2. TRBV21-1 constitutes a pseudogene. The CDR3 has 10 amino acids. In DNA, the CDR3 is TGTTGGAGAAGTAACTATGGCTACACCTTC. Its translation is CWRSNYGYTF.

The chain is built from TRBV19 and TRBJ2-3, with D possibly matching TRBD2 (6 bases). CDR3 length: 14 amino acids. The germline V and J ends were trimmed by 5 bases and 0 bases, with 9 bases remaining between them. CDR1 and CDR2 from the germline V gene are LNHDA and SQIVND (reference sequence). This CDR3 reads CASSQRASTDTQYF. The CDR3 nucleotides are TGTGCCAGTAGTCAGCGGGCTAGCACAGATACGCAGTATTTT. Combining the CDR3 with reference TRBV19 and TRBJ2-3 gives the whole variable domain DGGITQSPKYLFRKEGQNVTLSCEQNLNHDAMYWYRQDPGQGLRLIYYSQIVNDFQKGDIAEGYSVSREKKESFPLTVTSAQKNPTAFYLCASSQRASTDTQYFGPGTRLTVL.

The chain carries TRBV19 and TRBJ1-5; D remains unclear. The CDR3 has 13 residues. Germline values: CDR1 LNHDA, CDR2 SQIVND (reference sequence). V lost 4 bases, J lost 2 bases, and 6 bases lay in between. CDR3 residues: CASSRSGNQPQHF. CDR3 in DNA: TGTGCCAGTAGTAGGAGCGGCAATCAGCCCCAGCATTTT.

V and J are TRBV14 and TRBJ2-3, with D perhaps matching TRBD1 (6 bases). The germline V gene encodes CDR1 SGHDN and CDR2 FVKESK. This CDR3 comprises 16 residues. Trimming took off 3 bases at V and 1 base at J, with 14 bases between the two ends. In DNA form, the CDR3 reads TGTGCCAGCAGCCAGACAGGAGTCTGGGGCACAGATACGCAGTATTTT. Residues: CASSQTGVWGTDTQYF.

The V and J genes are TRBV6-6 and TRBJ1-4; no firm D call. The V gene's germline CDR1 is MNHNY and CDR2 SVGAGI (reference sequence). The V and J ends lost 6 bases and 4 bases respectively, with 12 bases between them. CDR3 length: 14 residues. As DNA, the CDR3 is TGTGCCAGCAGAAATGTCAGGTTTAATGAAAAACTGTTTTTT. As protein: CASRNVRFNEKLFF.

This sequence joins TRBV21-1 and TRBJ2-5. TRBV21-1 is a documented pseudogene. The CDR3 is 15 amino acids. In DNA, the CDR3 is TGTGCCAGCAGCAAACCAGACCCGACCAAAGAGACCCAGTACTTC. It encodes CASSKPDPTKETQYF.

The count of this clone is one. V is TRBV19 and J is TRBJ1-2, with 8 positions matching TRBD1. The CDR3 has 17 amino acids. V was clipped by 1 base and J by 1 base; unmatched bases: 8. Germline assignment: CDR1 LNHDA and CDR2 SQIVND (reference sequence). CDR3 region: CASSIVPTGDFNYGYTF. The DNA of the CDR3 is TGTGCCAGTAGTATAGTCCCGACAGGGGATTTTAACTATGGCTACACCTTC.

This rearrangement joins TRBV9 to TRBJ2-2; TRBD1 might be the D (5 bases). This CDR3 has 16 amino acids. V was cut by 4 bases and J by 5 bases, with 18 bases left in between. Germline loops: CDR1 SGDLS, CDR2 YYNGEE. The CDR3 DNA is TGTGCCAGCAGCCCCAAGGGGCGCCCCGATACCGGGGAGCTGTTTTTT. Residues: CASSPKGRPDTGELFF.

The gene calls are TRBV9 and TRBJ1-2, with D possibly TRBD1 on 6 matching bases. In germline, CDR1 is SGDLS, CDR2 YYNGEE. CDR3 length equals 18 residues. V was shortened by 0 bases and J by 0 bases, with 18 bases between the two germline ends. CDR3 loop: CASSVDRPGVLANYGYTF. CDR3 nucleotide sequence: TGTGCCAGCAGCGTAGATCGGCCAGGGGTTCTAGCTAACTATGGCTACACCTTC.

The genes are TRBV18 and TRBJ2-3; possibly TRBD1 for D (6 bases). The germline V gene encodes CDR1 KGHSH and CDR2 LQKENI. Deletions cut 6 bases from V and 2 bases from J, with 18 bases between. The CDR3 is 16 amino acids. The CDR3 DNA reads as TGTGCCAGCTCGCTAAACCGGGACACCTCCACAGATACGCAGTATTTT. This gives the protein CASSLNRDTSTDTQYF.

The chain employs TRBV18 and TRBJ2-7; 10 nucleotides line up with TRBD2. From germline, CDR1 is KGHSH and CDR2 LQKENI. This CDR3 region has 17 residues. The V and J ends lost 3 bases and 3 bases, in that order; junction bases with no gene match: 11. CDR3: CASSPPGLAREDYEQYF. The DNA for the CDR3 is TGTGCCAGCTCACCTCCGGGACTAGCGAGAGAAGACTACGAGCAGTACTTC.

The V and J genes are TRBV19 and TRBJ1-5; D gene ambiguous. This CDR3 is 14 amino acids long. Per germline, CDR1 LNHDA and CDR2 SQIVND (reference sequence). The V and J ends lost 3 bases and 5 bases respectively, with 11 bases between them. CDR3 bases: TGTGCCAGTAGTATTAGAGACTTTCATCAGCCCCAGCATTTT. Protein sequence: CASSIRDFHQPQHF.

A note on this clone: Other DNA sequences of this sample code for an identical CDR3. This chain uses TRBV19 with TRBJ2-6; D remains ambiguous. The CDR3 runs 14 residues. The V gene lost 6 bases and the J gene lost 0 bases, with 6 bases spanning the gap. CDR1 is LNHDA, CDR2 SQIVND, per germline (reference sequence). The CDR3 DNA is TGTGCCAGTAGCACCACCTCTGGGGCCAACGTCCTGACTTTC. Its translation is CASSTTSGANVLTF.

The rearrangement links TRBV15 to TRBJ2-1; TRBD1 is a possible D gene (6 bases). Germline assignment: CDR1 LNHNV and CDR2 YYDKDF (reference sequence). The CDR3 consists of 16 residues. The ends were cut back, 1 base at V and 4 bases at J, with 14 bases in the middle. The CDR3 nucleotides read TGTGCCACCAGCAGAGCTACGGGACAAGGGTACAATGAGCAGTTCTTC. This codes for CATSRATGQGYNEQFF.

The chain joins TRBV29-1 to TRBJ2-1, with D hard to call. In germline, CDR1 is SQVTM, CDR2 ANQGSEA. The length of the CDR3 is 14 residues. V lost 4 bases to trimming and J lost 2 bases, with 12 bases between them. CDR3 in amino acids: CSVVGLAPYNEQFF. CDR3 coding DNA: TGCAGCGTTGTAGGTCTGGCCCCCTACAATGAGCAGTTCTTC.

The J gene is TRBJ2-7, the V gene TRBV6-5, with D unresolved. The CDR3 totals 14 residues. The germline V gene encodes CDR1 MNHEY and CDR2 SVGAGI. V lost 2 bases and J 0 bases, leaving 8 bases between the germline ends. CDR3 sequence: CASSYTDGSYEQYF. For the CDR3, the DNA is TGTGCCAGCAGTTACACGGACGGCTCCTACGAGCAGTACTTC.

The rearrangement links TRBV2 to TRBJ2-1; 10 positions agree with TRBD2. J was trimmed by 9 bases and V by 6 bases; bases with no gene match: 5. CDR3 length: 13 residues. Per germline, CDR1 SNHLY and CDR2 FYNNEI. CDR3 sequence reads: CASRSLAGVEQFF. CDR3 coding DNA: TGTGCCAGCAGGAGTCTAGCGGGAGTTGAGCAGTTCTTC. Combining the CDR3 with reference TRBV2 and TRBJ2-1 gives the whole variable domain EPEVTQTPSHQVTQMGQEVILRCVPISNHLYFYWYRQILGQKVEFLVSFYNNEISEKSEIFDDQFSVERPDGSNFTLKIRSTKLEDSAMYFCASRSLAGVEQFFGPGTRLTVL.

The V call is TRBV29-1, the J call TRBJ1-2, with D tentatively TRBD1 (5 bases). Deletions cut 7 bases from V and 0 bases from J, with 12 bases between. CDR1 and CDR2 (germline): SQVTM, ANQGSEA. The CDR3 is made up of 13 amino acids. Here the CDR3 DNA reads TGCAGCGCCCGACAGCAAGCTAACTATGGCTACACCTTC. Translated: CSARQQANYGYTF.